Listed here are 2 T cell receptor beta chains from one sample, sequenced in a study of blood T cell repertoires in COVID-19. TCRdb's table, derived via immunoSEQ multiplex PCR, lists solely in-frame clones and lacks some. This sample has some 300,000 clones, with roughly 87% found just once. Sequencing was done on a sample of PBMCs or T cells enriched from blood (not recorded which). These receptors came from a woman under 40 who had recovered from COVID-19.

This chain uses TRBV7-9 with TRBJ1-4, with TRBD1 matching 8 bases. This CDR3 region has 14 residues. With 10 bases clipped from V and 12 bases from J, the junction kept 16 bases outside the gene matches. Germline CDR1 reads SEHNR; CDR2 reads FQNEAQ (reference sequence). CDR3 bases: TGTGCCACCTCCCCTACGGACAGGGTTGAGGAACTGTTTTTT. Translation: CATSPTDRVEELFF. The variable domain in full, with the rest retrieved from reference TRBV7-9 and TRBJ1-4, is DTGVSQNPRHKITKRGQNVTFRCDPISEHNRLYWYRQTLGQGPEFLTYFQNEAQLEKSRLLSDRFSAERPKGSFSTLEIQRTEQGDSAMYLCATSPTDRVEELFFGSGTQLSVL.

The V gene is TRBV3-1 (or the pseudogene TRBV3-2), the J gene TRBJ1-5; 7 nucleotides agree with TRBD1. Germline CDR1 reads LGHDT; CDR2 reads YNNKEL (reference sequence). CDR3 size: 15 residues. V trimming: 4 bases; J trimming: 7 bases; junction bases outside the gene matches: 10. The CDR3 protein is CASSLFPTGEQPQHF. DNA for the CDR3: TGTGCCAGCAGCCTTTTCCCCACAGGGGAGCAGCCCCAGCATTTT.